This record concerns one T cell receptor (beta chain) sequence. The CDR3 sequence is 14 residues long. From germline, CDR1 is MGHRA and CDR2 YSYEKL. Trimming took off 4 bases at V and 7 bases at J, with 13 bases between the two ends. The sample originates from a study of blood T cell repertoires in COVID-19. Using immunoSEQ multiplex PCR, the repertoire was profiled, and TCRdb retains in-frame clones only, with some absent. The data contain fewer than 350,000 clones, 70% to 90% of them seen just once; the ten biggest clones take up 9% to 9.5%. Sequenced sample: peripheral blood. This receptor was identified in a young man with active or convalescent COVID-19. This chain connects TRBV4-1 to TRBJ2-2; maybe TRBD1 (6 bases). The CDR3, as DNA: TGCGCCAGCAGCCTCGCAGGGGTAGGCGGGGAGCTGTTTTTT. This gives the protein CASSLAGVGGELFF.